A single T cell receptor (beta chain) is shown here with its context. Its antigen is unidentified. This specimen comes from a study of pediatric ulcerative colitis. Study-level findings and limits: Acute severe colitis showed lower rectal diversity from clonal expansions.

Germline loops: CDR1 SGHTA, CDR2 FQGNSA. The CDR3 spans 13 residues. V shed 8 bases, J shed 6 bases, and the junction held 4 bases outside the gene matches. Data came from immunoSEQ multiplex PCR; TCRdb stores just in-frame clones and leaves some out. Counted here are 30,000 to 40,000 clones, 81% occurring once; the ten biggest clones make up under 1.2%. One to two pinch biopsies were taken from the rectum during colonoscopy. This clonotype was obtained from a boy younger than 18 with mild ulcerative colitis. The rearrangement links TRBV7-2 to TRBJ2-1, with 10 bases matching TRBD2. The specimen was gut tissue. CDR3 in DNA: TGTGCCAGCGGAGTAGCGGGGGGCAATGAGCAGTTCTTC. Encoded protein: CASGVAGGNEQFF. Looking up the rest from reference TRBV7-2 and TRBJ2-1 gives the full variable domain: GAGVSQSPSNKVTEKGKDVELRCDPISGHTALYWYRQSLGQGLEFLIYFQGNSAPDKSGLPSDRFSAERTGGSVSTLTIQRTQQEDSAVYLCASGVAGGNEQFFGPGTRLTVL.